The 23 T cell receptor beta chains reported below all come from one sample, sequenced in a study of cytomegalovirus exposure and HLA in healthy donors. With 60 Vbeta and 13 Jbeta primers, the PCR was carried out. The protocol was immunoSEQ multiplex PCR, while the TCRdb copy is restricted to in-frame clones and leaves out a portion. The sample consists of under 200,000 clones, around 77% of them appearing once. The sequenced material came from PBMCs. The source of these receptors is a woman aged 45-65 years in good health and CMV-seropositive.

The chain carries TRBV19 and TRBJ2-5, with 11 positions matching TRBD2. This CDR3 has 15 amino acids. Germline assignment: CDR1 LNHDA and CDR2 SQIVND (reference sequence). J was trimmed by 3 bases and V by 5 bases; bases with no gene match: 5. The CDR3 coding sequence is TGTGCCAGTAGTCGGGGACTAGCGGTAAAAGAGACCCAGTACTTC. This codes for CASSRGLAVKETQYF.

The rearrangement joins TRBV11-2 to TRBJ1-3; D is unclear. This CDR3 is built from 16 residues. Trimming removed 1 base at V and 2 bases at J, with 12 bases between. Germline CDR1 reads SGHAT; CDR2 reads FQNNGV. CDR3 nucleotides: TGTGCCAGCAGCTTAGGGCGGAATCACCCTGGAAACACCATATATTTT. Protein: CASSLGRNHPGNTIYF.

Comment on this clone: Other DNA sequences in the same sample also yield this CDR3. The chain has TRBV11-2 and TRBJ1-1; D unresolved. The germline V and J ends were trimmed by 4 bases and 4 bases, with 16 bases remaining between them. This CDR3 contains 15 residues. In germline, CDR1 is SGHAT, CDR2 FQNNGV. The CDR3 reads CASSSMVGGGTEAFF. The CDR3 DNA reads TGTGCCAGCAGCTCCATGGTTGGTGGAGGCACTGAAGCTTTCTTT.

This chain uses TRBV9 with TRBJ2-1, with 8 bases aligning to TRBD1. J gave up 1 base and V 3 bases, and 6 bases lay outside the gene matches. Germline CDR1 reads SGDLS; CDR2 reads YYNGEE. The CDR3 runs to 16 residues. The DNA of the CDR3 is TGTGCCAGCAGCGCGGACAGGGTTGGATCCTACAATGAGCAGTTCTTC. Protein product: CASSADRVGSYNEQFF.

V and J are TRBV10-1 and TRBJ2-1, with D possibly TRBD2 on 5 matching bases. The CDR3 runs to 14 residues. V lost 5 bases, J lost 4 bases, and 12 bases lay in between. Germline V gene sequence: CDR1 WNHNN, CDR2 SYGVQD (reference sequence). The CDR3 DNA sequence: TGCGCCAGCAGTCCTGATTGGGAGTACAATGAGCAGTTCTTC. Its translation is CASSPDWEYNEQFF.

CDR3 nucleotide sequence: TGTGCCAGCAGTGAAGCGCACTCTTTCTGCGGGGGGGCGCGTGAAAAACTGTTTTTT. As protein: CASSEAHSFCGGAREKLFF. This chain connects TRBV6-1 to TRBJ1-4; D might be TRBD1 (6 bases). Trimming took off 0 bases at V and 7 bases at J, with 24 bases between the two ends. In germline, CDR1 is MNHNS, CDR2 SASEGT. The CDR3 totals 19 residues.

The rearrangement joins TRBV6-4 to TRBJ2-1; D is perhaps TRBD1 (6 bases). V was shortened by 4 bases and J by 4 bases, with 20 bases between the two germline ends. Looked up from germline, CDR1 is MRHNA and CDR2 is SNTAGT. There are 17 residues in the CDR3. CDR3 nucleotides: TGTGCCAGCAGTGTCGGGAAGGGTTCGGGGACATACAATGAGCAGTTCTTC. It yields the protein CASSVGKGSGTYNEQFF.

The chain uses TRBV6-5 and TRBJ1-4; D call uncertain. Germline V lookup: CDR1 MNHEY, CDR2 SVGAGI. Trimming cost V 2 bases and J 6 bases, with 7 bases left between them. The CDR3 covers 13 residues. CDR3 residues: CASSYGSYEKLFF. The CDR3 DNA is TGTGCCAGCAGTTACGGGAGTTATGAAAAACTGTTTTTT.

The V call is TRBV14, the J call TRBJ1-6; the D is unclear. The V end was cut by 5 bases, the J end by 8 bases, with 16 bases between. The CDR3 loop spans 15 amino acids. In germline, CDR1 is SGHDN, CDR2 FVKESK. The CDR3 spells CASSWIGVQDSPLHF. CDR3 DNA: TGTGCCAGCAGCTGGATCGGGGTTCAAGATTCACCCCTCCACTTT.

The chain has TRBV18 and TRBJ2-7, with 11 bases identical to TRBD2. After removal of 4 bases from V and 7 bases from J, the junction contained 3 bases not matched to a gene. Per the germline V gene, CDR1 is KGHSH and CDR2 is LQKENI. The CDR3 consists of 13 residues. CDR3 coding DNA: TGTGCCAGCTCACAACTAGCGGGAGAAGAGCAGTACTTC. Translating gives CASSQLAGEEQYF.

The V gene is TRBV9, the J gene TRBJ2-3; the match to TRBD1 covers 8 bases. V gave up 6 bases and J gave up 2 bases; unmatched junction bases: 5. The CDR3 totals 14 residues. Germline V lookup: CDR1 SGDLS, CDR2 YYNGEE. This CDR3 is CASTRTGLTDTQYF. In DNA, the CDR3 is TGTGCCAGCACCCGGACAGGGCTCACAGATACGCAGTATTTT. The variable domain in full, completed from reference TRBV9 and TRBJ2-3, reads DSGVTQTPKHLITATGQRVTLRCSPRSGDLSVYWYQQSLDQGLQFLIQYYNGEERAKGNILERFSAQQFPDLHSELNLSSLELGDSALYFCASTRTGLTDTQYFGPGTRLTVL.

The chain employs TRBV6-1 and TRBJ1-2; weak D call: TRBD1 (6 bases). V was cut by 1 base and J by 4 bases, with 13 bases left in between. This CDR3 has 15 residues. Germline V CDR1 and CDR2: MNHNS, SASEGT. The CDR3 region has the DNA TGTGCCAGCAGTGAAGACAGGGTGGCCATCTATGGCTACACCTTC. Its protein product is CASSEDRVAIYGYTF.

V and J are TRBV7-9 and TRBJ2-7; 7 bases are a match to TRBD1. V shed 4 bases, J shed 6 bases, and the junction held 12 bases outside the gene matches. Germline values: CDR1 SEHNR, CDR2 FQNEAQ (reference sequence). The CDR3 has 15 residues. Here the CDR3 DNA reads TGTGCCAGCAGCTCCCAGAGGGACAGCCTTATCGAGCAGTACTTC. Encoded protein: CASSSQRDSLIEQYF.

In nucleotides, the CDR3 is TGTGCCAGCAGTTACTTAAACACTGAAGCTTTCTTT. It specifies CASSYLNTEAFF. The chain has TRBV28 and TRBJ1-1; D is uncertain. The V end was cut by 4 bases, the J end by 2 bases, with 5 bases between. Germline V gene lookup returns CDR1 MDHEN and CDR2 SYDVKM. The CDR3 has 12 amino acids.

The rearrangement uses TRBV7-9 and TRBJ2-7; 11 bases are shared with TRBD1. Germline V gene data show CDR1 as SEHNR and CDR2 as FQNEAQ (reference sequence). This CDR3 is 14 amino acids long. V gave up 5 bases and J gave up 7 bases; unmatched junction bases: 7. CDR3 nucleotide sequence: TGTGCCAGCAGCCCCGGACAGGGGGCAGGAGAGCAGTACTTC. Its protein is CASSPGQGAGEQYF.

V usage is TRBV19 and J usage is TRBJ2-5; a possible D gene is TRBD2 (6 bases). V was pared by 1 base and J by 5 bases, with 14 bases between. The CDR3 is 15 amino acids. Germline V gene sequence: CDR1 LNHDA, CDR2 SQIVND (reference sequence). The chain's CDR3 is CASSIVGGEWETQYF. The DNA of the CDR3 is TGTGCCAGTAGTATAGTCGGGGGTGAATGGGAGACCCAGTACTTC. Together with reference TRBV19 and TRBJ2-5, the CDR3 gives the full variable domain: DGGITQSPKYLFRKEGQNVTLSCEQNLNHDAMYWYRQDPGQGLRLIYYSQIVNDFQKGDIAEGYSVSREKKESFPLTVTSAQKNPTAFYLCASSIVGGEWETQYFGPGTRLLVL.

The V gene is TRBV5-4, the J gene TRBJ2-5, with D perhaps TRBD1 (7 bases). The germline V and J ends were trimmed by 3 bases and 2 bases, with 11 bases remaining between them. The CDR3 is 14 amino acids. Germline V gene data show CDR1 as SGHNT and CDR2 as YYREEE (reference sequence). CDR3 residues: CASSSTGTQETQYF. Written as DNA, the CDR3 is TGTGCCAGCAGCTCGACAGGGACTCAAGAGACCCAGTACTTC.

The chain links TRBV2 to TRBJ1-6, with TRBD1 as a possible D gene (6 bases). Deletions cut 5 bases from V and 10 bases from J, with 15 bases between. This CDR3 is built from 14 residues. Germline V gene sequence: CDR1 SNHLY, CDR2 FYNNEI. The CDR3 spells CASSSNQGQSPLHF. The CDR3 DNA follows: TGTGCCAGCAGTTCCAACCAGGGGCAATCACCCCTCCACTTT.

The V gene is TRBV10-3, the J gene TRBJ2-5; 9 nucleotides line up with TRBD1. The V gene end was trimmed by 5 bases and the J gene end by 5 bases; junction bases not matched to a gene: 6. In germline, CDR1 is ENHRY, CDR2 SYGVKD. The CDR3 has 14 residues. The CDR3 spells CAISTTGGEETQYF. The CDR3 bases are TGTGCCATCAGTACAACAGGGGGCGAGGAGACCCAGTACTTC.

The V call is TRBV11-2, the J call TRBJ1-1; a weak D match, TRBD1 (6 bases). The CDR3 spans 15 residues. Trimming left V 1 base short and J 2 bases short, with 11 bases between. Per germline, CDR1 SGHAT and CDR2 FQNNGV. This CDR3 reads CASSLVTGTNTEAFF. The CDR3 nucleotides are TGTGCCAGCAGCTTAGTGACAGGCACCAACACTGAAGCTTTCTTT.

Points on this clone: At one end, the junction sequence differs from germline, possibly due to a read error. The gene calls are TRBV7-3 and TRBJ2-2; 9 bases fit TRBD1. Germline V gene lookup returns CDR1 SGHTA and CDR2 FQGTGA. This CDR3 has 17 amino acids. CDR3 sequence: CSSSLKQTGGSSGELFF. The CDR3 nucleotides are TGTTCCAGCAGCTTAAAACAGACAGGGGGGTCGTCCGGGGAGCTGTTTTTT.

This CDR3 is CASRSGEFDYGYTF. The CDR3 DNA follows: TGTGCCAGCAGGTCCGGGGAGTTCGACTATGGCTACACCTTC. This chain connects TRBV28 to TRBJ1-2; D call uncertain. The CDR3 runs to 14 residues. Germline V gene lookup returns CDR1 MDHEN and CDR2 SYDVKM. Trimming removed 6 bases at V and 3 bases at J, with 14 bases between.

As DNA, the CDR3 is TGTGCCAGCACTCCCTTTCCCGGGACTAGCGGGGGGGCCGGGGAGCTGTTTTTT. This gives the protein CASTPFPGTSGGAGELFF. The chain combines TRBV7-2 with TRBJ2-2; 16 bases align to TRBD2. Trimming took 7 bases from V and 6 from J; bases not matched to a gene: 11. Germline CDR1 SGHTA, CDR2 FQGNSA. The CDR3 contains 18 residues.